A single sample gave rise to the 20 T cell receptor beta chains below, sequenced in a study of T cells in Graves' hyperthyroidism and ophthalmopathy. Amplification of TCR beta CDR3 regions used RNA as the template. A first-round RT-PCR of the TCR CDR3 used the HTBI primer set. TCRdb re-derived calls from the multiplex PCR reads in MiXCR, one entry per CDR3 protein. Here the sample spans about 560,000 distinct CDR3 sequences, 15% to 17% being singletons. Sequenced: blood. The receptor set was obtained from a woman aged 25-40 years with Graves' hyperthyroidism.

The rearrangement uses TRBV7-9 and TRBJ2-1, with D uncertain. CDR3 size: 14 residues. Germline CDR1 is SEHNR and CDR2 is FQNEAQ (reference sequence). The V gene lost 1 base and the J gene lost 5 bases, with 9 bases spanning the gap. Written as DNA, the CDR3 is TGTGCCAGCAGCTTAGATGTGGGGAACAATGAGCAGTTCTTC. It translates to CASSLDVGNNEQFF.

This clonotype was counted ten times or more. The CDR3 DNA follows: TGTGCCAGCAGGGGACAGGGGTTGAGCACAGATACGCAGTATTTT. Translation gives CASRGQGLSTDTQYF. This rearrangement joins TRBV12-3 or TRBV12-4 to TRBJ2-3, with TRBD1 matching over 10 bases. J was trimmed by 0 bases and V by 6 bases; bases with no gene match: 3. The length of the CDR3 is 15 residues.

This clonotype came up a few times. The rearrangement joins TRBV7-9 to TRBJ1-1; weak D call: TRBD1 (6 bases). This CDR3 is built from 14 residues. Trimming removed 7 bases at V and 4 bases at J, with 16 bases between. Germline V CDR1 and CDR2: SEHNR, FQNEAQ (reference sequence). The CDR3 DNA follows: TGTGCCAGCACCCTCGCGGGGGGCCGCACTGAAGCTTTCTTT. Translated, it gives CASTLAGGRTEAFF.

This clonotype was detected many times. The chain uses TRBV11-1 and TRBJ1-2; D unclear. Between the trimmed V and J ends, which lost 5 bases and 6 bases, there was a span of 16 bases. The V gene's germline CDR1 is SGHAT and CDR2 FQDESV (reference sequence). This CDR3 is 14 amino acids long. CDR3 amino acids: CASSPASNYDGYTF. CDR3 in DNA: TGTGCCAGCAGCCCTGCCTCGAACTACGATGGCTACACCTTC.

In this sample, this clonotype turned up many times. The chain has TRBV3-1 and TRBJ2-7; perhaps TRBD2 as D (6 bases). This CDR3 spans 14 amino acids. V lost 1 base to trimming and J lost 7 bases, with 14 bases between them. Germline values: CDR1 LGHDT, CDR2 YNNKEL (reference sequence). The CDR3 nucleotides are TGTGCCAGCAGCCAAGGGAGGGCCCCCGGGGAGCAGTACTTC. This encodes CASSQGRAPGEQYF.

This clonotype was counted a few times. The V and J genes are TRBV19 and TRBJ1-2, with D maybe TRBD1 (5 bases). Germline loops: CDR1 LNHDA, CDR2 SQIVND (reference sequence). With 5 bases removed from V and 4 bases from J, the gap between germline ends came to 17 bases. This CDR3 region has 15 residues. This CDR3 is CASSVGTYPTYGYTF. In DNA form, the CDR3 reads TGTGCCAGTAGTGTCGGGACCTACCCTACCTATGGCTACACCTTC.

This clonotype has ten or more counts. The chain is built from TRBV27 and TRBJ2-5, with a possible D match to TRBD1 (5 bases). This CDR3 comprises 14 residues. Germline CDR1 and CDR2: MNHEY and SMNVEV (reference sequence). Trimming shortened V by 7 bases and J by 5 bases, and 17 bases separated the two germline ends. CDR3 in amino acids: CASTPGQGAETQYF. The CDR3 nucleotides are TGTGCCAGCACGCCGGGTCAGGGTGCGGAGACCCAGTACTTC.

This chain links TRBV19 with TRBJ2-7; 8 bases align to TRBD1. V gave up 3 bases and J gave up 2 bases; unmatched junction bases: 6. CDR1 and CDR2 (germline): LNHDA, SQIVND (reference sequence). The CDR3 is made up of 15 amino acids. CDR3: CASSIGTGATYEQYF. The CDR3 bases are TGTGCCAGTAGTATCGGGACAGGAGCCACCTACGAGCAGTACTTC.

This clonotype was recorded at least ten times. The CDR3 here is CASSRRDRPQHF. The CDR3 bases are TGTGCCAGCAGCCGCCGCGATCGGCCCCAGCATTTT. This chain links TRBV11-3 with TRBJ1-5; unclear D gene. The V and J ends lost 5 bases and 9 bases respectively, with 11 bases between them. CDR3 length: 12 amino acids. Germline-derived CDR1 and CDR2 are SGHNT and YENEEA.

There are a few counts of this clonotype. CDR3 nucleotides: TGTGCCACCAGGGTTACTAGCACAGATACGCAGTATTTT. Translated, it gives CATRVTSTDTQYF. V and J are TRBV15 and TRBJ2-3, with D unresolved. V lost 6 bases and J lost 0, with 7 bases in between. The CDR3 runs to 13 residues. Germline lookup yields CDR1 LNHNV and CDR2 YYDKDF (reference sequence).

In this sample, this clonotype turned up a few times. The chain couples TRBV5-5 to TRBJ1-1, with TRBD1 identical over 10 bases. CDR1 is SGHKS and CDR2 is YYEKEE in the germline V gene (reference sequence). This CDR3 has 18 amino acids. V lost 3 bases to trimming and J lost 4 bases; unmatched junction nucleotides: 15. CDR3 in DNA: TGTGCCAGCAGCTATGGGACAGGGGCCATGAAGCGGGTCACTGAAGCTTTCTTT. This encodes CASSYGTGAMKRVTEAFF.

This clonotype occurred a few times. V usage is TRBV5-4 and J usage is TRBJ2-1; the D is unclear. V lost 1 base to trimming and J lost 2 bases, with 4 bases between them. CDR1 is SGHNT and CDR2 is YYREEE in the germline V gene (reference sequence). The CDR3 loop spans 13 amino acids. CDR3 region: CASSLTAYNEQFF. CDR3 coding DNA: TGTGCCAGCAGCTTGACAGCCTACAATGAGCAGTTCTTC. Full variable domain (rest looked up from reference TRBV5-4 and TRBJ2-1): ETGVTQSPTHLIKTRGQQVTLRCSSQSGHNTVSWYQQALGQGPQFIFQYYREEENGRGNFPPRFSGLQFPNYSSELNVNALELDDSALYLCASSLTAYNEQFFGPGTRLTVL.

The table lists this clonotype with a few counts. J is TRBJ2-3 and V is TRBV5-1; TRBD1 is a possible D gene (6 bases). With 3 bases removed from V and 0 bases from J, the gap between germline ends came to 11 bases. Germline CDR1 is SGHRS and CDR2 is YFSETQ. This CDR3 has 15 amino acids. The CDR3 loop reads CASSSPGHSTDTQYF. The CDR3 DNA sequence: TGCGCCAGCAGCTCCCCGGGACACAGCACAGATACGCAGTATTTT.

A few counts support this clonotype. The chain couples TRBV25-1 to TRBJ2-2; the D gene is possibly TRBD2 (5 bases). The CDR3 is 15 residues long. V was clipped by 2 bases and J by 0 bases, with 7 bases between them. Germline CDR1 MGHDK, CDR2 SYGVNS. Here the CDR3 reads CASSEHGANTGELFF. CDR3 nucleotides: TGTGCCAGCAGTGAACACGGGGCGAACACCGGGGAGCTGTTTTTT.

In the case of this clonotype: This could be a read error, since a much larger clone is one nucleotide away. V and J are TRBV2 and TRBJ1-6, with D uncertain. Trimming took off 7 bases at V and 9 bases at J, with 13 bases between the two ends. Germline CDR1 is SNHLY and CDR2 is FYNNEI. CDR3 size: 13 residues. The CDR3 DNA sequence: TGTGCCAGCAACGGAGGGTGGGCTTCACCCCTCCACTTT. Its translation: CASNGGWASPLHF.

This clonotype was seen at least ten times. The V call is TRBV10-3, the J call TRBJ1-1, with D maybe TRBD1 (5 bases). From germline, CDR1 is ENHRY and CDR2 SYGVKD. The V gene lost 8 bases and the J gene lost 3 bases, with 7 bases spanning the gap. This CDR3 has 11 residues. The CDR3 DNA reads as TGTGCCATCGGGGGGGACACTGAAGCTTTCTTT. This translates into CAIGGDTEAFF.

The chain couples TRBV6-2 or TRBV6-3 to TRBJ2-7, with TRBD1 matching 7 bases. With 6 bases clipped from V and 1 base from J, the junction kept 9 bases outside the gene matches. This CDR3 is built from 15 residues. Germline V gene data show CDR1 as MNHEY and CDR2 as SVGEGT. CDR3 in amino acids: CASRQDRSDSYEQYF. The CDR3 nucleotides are TGTGCCAGCAGGCAGGACAGGTCCGATTCCTACGAGCAGTACTTC.

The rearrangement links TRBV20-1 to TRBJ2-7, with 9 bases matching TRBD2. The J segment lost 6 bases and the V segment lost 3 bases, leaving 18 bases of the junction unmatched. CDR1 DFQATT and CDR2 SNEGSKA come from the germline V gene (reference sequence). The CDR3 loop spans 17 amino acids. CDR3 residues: CSASYWVGLARFGEQYF. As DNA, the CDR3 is TGCAGTGCTAGCTATTGGGTCGGACTAGCGCGTTTTGGCGAGCAGTACTTC.

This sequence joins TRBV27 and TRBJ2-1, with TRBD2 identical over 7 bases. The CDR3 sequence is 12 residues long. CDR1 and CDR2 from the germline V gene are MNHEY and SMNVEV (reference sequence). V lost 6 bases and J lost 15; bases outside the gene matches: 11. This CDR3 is CASSLLTGGMFF. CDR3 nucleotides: TGTGCCAGCAGCCTCCTGACGGGAGGAATGTTCTTC.

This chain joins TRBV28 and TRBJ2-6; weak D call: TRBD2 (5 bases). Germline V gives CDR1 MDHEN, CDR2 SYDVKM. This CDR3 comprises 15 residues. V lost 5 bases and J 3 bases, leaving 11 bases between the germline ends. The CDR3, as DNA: TGTGCCAGCAGTCCCCGGACTGATGGGGCCAACGTCCTGACTTTC. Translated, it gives CASSPRTDGANVLTF.